The 15 T cell receptor beta chains reported below all come from one sample, sequenced in a study of blood T cell repertoires in COVID-19. The table came from immunoSEQ multiplex PCR; TCRdb's copy has only in-frame clones and leaves some out. The sample consists of about 150,000 clones, over 65% of them appearing once. The source material was peripheral blood. All receptors come from a man older than 75 with acute or convalescent COVID-19.

This clone has only a few counts. This chain uses TRBV7-2 with TRBJ2-1; the D is unclear. Germline CDR1 reads SGHTA; CDR2 reads FQGNSA. The ends were cut back, 0 bases at V and 9 bases at J, with 12 bases in the middle. The CDR3 contains 14 residues. The CDR3 bases are TGTGCCAGCAGCTTAGCGCCGTCAGGTAGTGAGCAGTTCTTC. It is translated as CASSLAPSGSEQFF. The full variable domain, in which reference TRBV7-2 and TRBJ2-1 provide the parts outside the CDR3, is GAGVSQSPSNKVTEKGKDVELRCDPISGHTALYWYRQSLGQGLEFLIYFQGNSAPDKSGLPSDRFSAERTGGSVSTLTIQRTQQEDSAVYLCASSLAPSGSEQFFGPGTRLTVL.

There are a few counts of this clone. The chain carries TRBV3-1 (or the pseudogene TRBV3-2) and TRBJ1-3; TRBD1 matches 7 bases. The CDR3 has 17 amino acids. CDR1 is LGHDT and CDR2 is YNNKEL in the germline V gene (reference sequence). With V trimmed by 1 base and J by 4 bases, 10 bases remained unmatched. CDR3 sequence: CASSQGTPGQTGNTIYF. The CDR3 nucleotides are TGTGCCAGCAGCCAAGGAACGCCGGGACAGACCGGAAACACCATATATTTT.

The J gene is TRBJ2-1, the V gene TRBV11-3; 9 positions agree with TRBD1. Germline-derived CDR1 and CDR2 are SGHNT and YENEEA. The CDR3 has 20 amino acids. The V segment lost 5 bases and the J segment 2 bases; nucleotides outside the gene matches: 19. CDR3 nucleotide sequence: TGTGCCAGCAGCCCAACCGGACAGGGGATCAGGAGAACGGCCTACAATGAGCAGTTCTTC. Amino acid sequence: CASSPTGQGIRRTAYNEQFF.

The rearrangement links TRBV6-5 to TRBJ1-5; no clear D gene. The germline V gene encodes CDR1 MNHEY and CDR2 SVGAGI. Trimming took off 5 bases at V and 2 bases at J, with 10 bases between the two ends. This CDR3 contains 14 residues. CDR3 sequence reads: CASSLRPGNQPQHF. The CDR3 nucleotides read TGTGCCAGCAGTCTCAGGCCAGGCAATCAGCCCCAGCATTTT.

The V and J genes are TRBV5-5 and TRBJ2-3, with a tentative D call TRBD1 (6 bases). Trimming removed 5 bases at V and 0 bases at J, with 16 bases between. The CDR3 covers 16 residues. The germline V gene encodes CDR1 SGHKS and CDR2 YYEKEE (reference sequence). In DNA form, the CDR3 reads TGTGCCAGCAGTCGGCGCCCAGGGGTCAGCACAGATACGCAGTATTTT. Its protein is CASSRRPGVSTDTQYF.

The chain joins TRBV6-5 to TRBJ1-6; D unclear. The germline V and J ends were trimmed by 3 bases and 7 bases, with 10 bases remaining between them. CDR1 is MNHEY, CDR2 SVGAGI, per germline. The CDR3 covers 14 residues. The CDR3 nucleotides are TGTGCCAGCAGTTATGTGGCGGTCAATTCACCCCTCCACTTT. This sequence encodes CASSYVAVNSPLHF.

The chain combines TRBV5-6 with TRBJ1-2, with 8 bases matching TRBD1. This CDR3 is 15 amino acids long. Trimming took 4 bases from V and 3 from J; bases not matched to a gene: 8. Germline CDR1 is SGHDT and CDR2 is YYEEEE. CDR3: CASSPPRGQDYGYTF. CDR3 coding DNA: TGTGCCAGCAGCCCCCCCAGGGGGCAAGACTATGGCTACACCTTC.

This chain links TRBV4-1 with TRBJ1-4; 8 bases fit TRBD1. The CDR3 is 16 residues long. CDR1 and CDR2 (germline): MGHRA, YSYEKL. J was trimmed by 6 bases and V by 0 bases; bases with no gene match: 6. The CDR3 spells CASSQDRTGSYEKLFF. CDR3 coding DNA: TGCGCCAGCAGCCAAGATCGGACAGGGTCCTATGAAAAACTGTTTTTT.

This chain connects TRBV10-2 to TRBJ1-3; no clear D. The CDR3 contains 15 residues. Trimming shortened V by 4 bases and J by 0 bases, and 10 bases separated the two germline ends. CDR1 is WSHSY, CDR2 SAAADI, per germline. This CDR3 reads CASSASPNSGNTIYF. In DNA, the CDR3 is TGCGCCAGCAGTGCCTCCCCTAACTCTGGAAACACCATATATTTT.

The chain uses TRBV18 and TRBJ1-1; D is possibly TRBD1 (6 bases). The V end was cut by 4 bases, the J end by 0 bases, with 21 bases between. CDR1 is KGHSH, CDR2 LQKENI, per germline. This CDR3 is 18 amino acids long. CDR3 region: CASSLQTGLVLMNTEAFF. The DNA for the CDR3 is TGTGCCAGCTCACTCCAAACAGGGCTAGTTTTGATGAACACTGAAGCTTTCTTT.

This clone occurred once. The chain carries TRBV6-1 and TRBJ1-3; D is possibly TRBD1 (6 bases). This CDR3 is built from 16 residues. Germline V gives CDR1 MNHNS, CDR2 SASEGT. V was clipped by 4 bases and J by 0 bases, with 13 bases between them. The CDR3 region has the DNA TGTGCCAGCAGTGCCCTCCGAGGGGGCTCTGGAAACACCATATATTTT. Its translation is CASSALRGGSGNTIYF.

The chain carries TRBV12-5 and TRBJ2-5; TRBD1 is a possible D gene (6 bases). Trimming took 6 bases from V and 0 from J, leaving 8 bases between them. The CDR3 is 13 amino acids. Germline loops: CDR1 LGHNT, CDR2 FRNRAP. For the CDR3, the DNA is TGTGCTAGTGGCACAGGGAACCAAGAGACCCAGTACTTC. It encodes CASGTGNQETQYF.

The chain combines TRBV5-1 with TRBJ1-2; tentatively, D is TRBD1 (5 bases). This CDR3 spans 16 amino acids. Germline-derived CDR1 and CDR2 are SGHRS and YFSETQ. Deletions cut 2 bases from V and 4 bases from J, with 18 bases between. The CDR3 region is CASSFMGQAQGYGYTF. CDR3 nucleotides: TGCGCCAGCAGCTTTATGGGCCAAGCCCAGGGCTATGGCTACACCTTC.

A single count supports this clone. The chain uses TRBV7-6 and TRBJ2-5; 9 nucleotides align to TRBD1. There are 18 residues in the CDR3. V gave up 4 bases and J gave up 1 base; unmatched junction bases: 13. Germline CDR1 is SGHVS and CDR2 is FNYEAQ. This CDR3 reads CASSSGTGQLVAQETQYF. The CDR3, as DNA: TGTGCCAGCAGCTCCGGGACAGGGCAGCTCGTGGCCCAAGAGACCCAGTACTTC.

The chain has TRBV7-8 and TRBJ1-6; TRBD1 agrees at 11 bases. The CDR3 extends over 17 amino acids. Losses at the gene ends were 5 bases for V and 2 bases for J; bases not matched to a gene: 5. Germline CDR1 and CDR2: SGHVS and FQNEAQ. CDR3 in amino acids: CASSPRTGGAYNSPLHF. The CDR3 DNA follows: TGTGCCAGCAGCCCGAGGACAGGGGGCGCCTATAATTCACCCCTCCACTTT.